This T cell receptor (beta chain) was obtained from a study of post-analysis software for immune sequencing data. General study results and limits: The study found significantly lower normalized Chao1 diversity in multiple sclerosis patients than in controls. Five or six TRBV segments (TRBV5-6, TRBV5-1 and TRBV20-1 among them) occurred more frequently in patients than in controls.

This CDR3 is built from 13 residues. The V gene's germline CDR1 is SQVTM and CDR2 ANQGSEA. Deletions cut 4 bases from V and 0 bases from J, with 8 bases between. Concerning this clonotype itself: Antigen specificity is unknown.

Prepared libraries of TCR beta cDNA carried unique molecular identifiers. TCRdb redid the calling of the PCR reads with MiXCR, one entry per CDR3 protein. The data contain more than 350,000 distinct CDR3 sequences, roughly 40% of them seen just once; the ten biggest clones take up less than 8%. This receptor was taken from a girl aged 2-15 years with multiple sclerosis. Sequencing used blood. This sequence joins TRBV29-1 and TRBJ2-3; D not certain. CDR3 nucleotide sequence: TGCAGCGTTGGTATCGGGAGCACAGATACGCAGTATTTT. Protein: CSVGIGSTDTQYF.